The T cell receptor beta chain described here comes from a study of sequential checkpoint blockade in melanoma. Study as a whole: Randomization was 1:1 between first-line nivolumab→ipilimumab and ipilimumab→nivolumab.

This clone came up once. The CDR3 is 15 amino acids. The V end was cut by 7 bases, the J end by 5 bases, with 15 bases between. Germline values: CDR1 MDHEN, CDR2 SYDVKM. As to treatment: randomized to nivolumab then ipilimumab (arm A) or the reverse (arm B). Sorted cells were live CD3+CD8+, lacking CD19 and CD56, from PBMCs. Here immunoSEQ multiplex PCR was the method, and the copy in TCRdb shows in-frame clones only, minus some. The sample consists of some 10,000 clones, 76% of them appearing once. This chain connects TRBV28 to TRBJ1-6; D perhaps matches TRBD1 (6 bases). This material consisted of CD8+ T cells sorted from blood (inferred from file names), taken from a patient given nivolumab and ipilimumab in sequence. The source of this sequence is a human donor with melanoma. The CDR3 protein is CASTVRGSHNSPLHF. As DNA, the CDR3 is TGTGCCAGCACCGTCAGGGGTAGCCATAATTCACCCCTCCACTTT. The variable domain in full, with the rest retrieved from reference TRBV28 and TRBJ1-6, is DVKVTQSSRYLVKRTGEKVFLECVQDMDHENMFWYRQDPGLGLRLIYFSYDVKMKEKGDIPEGYSVSREKKERFSLILESASTNQTSMYLCASTVRGSHNSPLHFGNGTRLTVT.